This T cell receptor (beta chain) is from a study of T cells after somatic rescue of genetic block. This CDR3 is 11 amino acids long. Germline CDR1 and CDR2: SGHNT and YYREEE (reference sequence). Trimming took off 0 bases at V and 3 bases at J, with 0 bases between the two ends. Clones were read by immunoSEQ multiplex PCR, and TCRdb kept only the in-frame ones, dropping some. The sample holds 110,000 or so clones, about 89% seen once. This TCR derives from a woman aged 18-30 years. The chain recombines TRBV5-4 with TRBJ2-5, with D unresolved. Sequenced input: peripheral blood mononuclear cells (PBMCs). CDR3 sequence reads: CASSLEETQYF. CDR3 nucleotide sequence: TGTGCCAGCAGCTTGGAAGAGACCCAGTACTTC.